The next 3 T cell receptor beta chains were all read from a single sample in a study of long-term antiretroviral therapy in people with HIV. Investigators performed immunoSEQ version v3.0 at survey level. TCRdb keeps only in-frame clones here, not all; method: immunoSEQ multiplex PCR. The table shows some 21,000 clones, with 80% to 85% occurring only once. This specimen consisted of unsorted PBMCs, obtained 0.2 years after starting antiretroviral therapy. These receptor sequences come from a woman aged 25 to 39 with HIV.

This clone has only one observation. The CDR3, as DNA: TGCGCCAGCAGGGGGGATACAGATACGCAGTATTTT. Translated: CASRGDTDTQYF. The chain employs TRBV10-2 and TRBJ2-3; either TRBD1 or TRBD2 may supply D (5 bases each). This CDR3 is 12 amino acids long. Trimming removed 6 bases at V and 3 bases at J, with 7 bases between. Germline lookup yields CDR1 WSHSY and CDR2 SAAADI.

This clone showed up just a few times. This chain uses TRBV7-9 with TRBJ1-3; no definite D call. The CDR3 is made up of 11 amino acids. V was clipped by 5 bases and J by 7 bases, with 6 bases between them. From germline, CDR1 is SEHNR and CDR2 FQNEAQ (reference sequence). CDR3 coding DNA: TGTGCCAGCAGCCCAAGCAACACCATATATTTT. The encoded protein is CASSPSNTIYF.

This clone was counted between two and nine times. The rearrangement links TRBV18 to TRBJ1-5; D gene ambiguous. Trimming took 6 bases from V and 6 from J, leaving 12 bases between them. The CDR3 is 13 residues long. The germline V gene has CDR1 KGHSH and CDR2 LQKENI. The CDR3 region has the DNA TGTGCCAGCTCCCGAACTGAGGTTCAGCCCCAGCATTTT. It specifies CASSRTEVQPQHF.